The T cell receptor beta chain under discussion was sequenced for a study of breast tumors, draining lymph nodes, adjacent tissues. The V and J ends lost 0 bases and 0 bases respectively, with 11 bases between them. Germline-derived CDR1 and CDR2 are SGHRS and YFSETQ. CDR3 length: 16 residues. TCRdb re-derived calls from the multiplex PCR reads in MiXCR, one entry per CDR3 protein. The sample includes over 150,000 distinct CDR3 sequences, 31% of them seen just once. At least ten counts were recorded for this clonotype. Its antigen remains unidentified. The study, taken as a whole, reports: Most tumor T cells seemingly derive from lymph node, then expand in tumor. Tumor T cell lymph node origin was a supported hypothesis, not proven. Luminal-like breast cancer showed significantly greater tumor-nontumor repertoire similarity than basal-like breast cancer did.

Axillary draining lymph nodes of breast cancer patients supplied the node samples. This TCR came from a female donor with breast cancer. Some clones in this sample may be carry-over from other donors' samples. The chain joins TRBV5-1 to TRBJ2-3; D call uncertain. Sequencing used axillary lymph node tissue. CDR3 sequence reads: CASSLDGRSSTDTQYF. CDR3 coding DNA: TGCGCCAGCAGCTTGGATGGGCGGAGTAGCACAGATACGCAGTATTTT.